A single sample gave rise to the 8 T cell receptor beta chains below, sequenced in a study of blood T cell repertoires in COVID-19. Assay used: immunoSEQ multiplex PCR; TCRdb lists only in-frame clones, some missing. Of about 300,000 clones in the sample, around 83% were seen once. Sequenced: peripheral blood. The receptors stem from a woman aged 45-59 years with acute or convalescent COVID-19.

There are many counts of this clone. The chain uses TRBV12-3 or TRBV12-4 and TRBJ1-2; D call uncertain. Trimming cost V 3 bases and J 3 bases, with 8 bases left between them. CDR3 length: 13 residues. The CDR3 region has the DNA TGTGCCAGCAGTTTGAGGCGGTACTATGGCTACACCTTC. It yields the protein CASSLRRYYGYTF.

The chain combines TRBV5-1 with TRBJ2-5, with 7 positions matching TRBD2. CDR3 length: 15 residues. Trimming cost V 6 bases and J 0 bases; bases outside gene matches: 8. From germline, CDR1 is SGHRS and CDR2 YFSETQ. Here the CDR3 reads CASTSGTINQETQYF. Here the CDR3 DNA reads TGCGCCAGCACCTCCGGGACTATAAACCAAGAGACCCAGTACTTC.

The rearrangement links TRBV2 to TRBJ2-5; 12 bases line up with TRBD2. J was trimmed by 9 bases and V by 1 base; bases with no gene match: 3. CDR1 and CDR2 (germline): SNHLY, FYNNEI. The CDR3 loop spans 14 amino acids. The CDR3 spells CASSEVASGGAQYF. CDR3 in DNA: TGTGCCAGCAGTGAAGTAGCTAGCGGGGGGGCCCAGTACTTC.

This chain connects TRBV24-1 to TRBJ2-1, with D perhaps matching TRBD1 (5 bases). This CDR3 is built from 15 residues. V shed 4 bases and J shed 6 bases, with 15 bases lying between them. Germline V lookup: CDR1 KGHDR, CDR2 SFDVKD. CDR3 region: CATSDQGDSSNEQFF. The CDR3 DNA is TGTGCCACCAGTGACCAGGGTGACTCTAGCAATGAGCAGTTCTTC.

The chain combines TRBV29-1 with TRBJ2-5; 8 bases line up with TRBD2. After removal of 7 bases from V and 4 bases from J, the junction contained 8 bases not matched to a gene. This CDR3 spans 13 amino acids. Germline V gene data show CDR1 as SQVTM and CDR2 as ANQGSEA. CDR3 loop: CSAISGGTETQYF. In nucleotides, the CDR3 is TGCAGCGCCATAAGCGGGGGTACAGAGACCCAGTACTTC.

The chain recombines TRBV24-1 with TRBJ2-2, with D tentatively TRBD2 (5 bases). The CDR3 runs to 19 residues. Germline CDR1 and CDR2: KGHDR and SFDVKD. The V end was cut by 4 bases, the J end by 0 bases, with 20 bases between. CDR3 protein: CATSDPAVGGTANTGELFF. In DNA form, the CDR3 reads TGTGCCACCAGTGACCCCGCCGTAGGAGGAACCGCGAACACCGGGGAGCTGTTTTTT.

The chain couples TRBV7-9 to TRBJ1-2, with D possibly being TRBD1 (5 bases). Germline CDR1 and CDR2: SEHNR and FQNEAQ (reference sequence). This CDR3 contains 14 residues. Between the trimmed V and J ends, which lost 1 base and 3 bases, there was a span of 9 bases. The CDR3 sequence is CASSLVTRDYGYTF. The DNA for the CDR3 is TGTGCCAGCAGCTTAGTCACCAGGGACTATGGCTACACCTTC.

This chain joins TRBV19 and TRBJ1-5; 8 nucleotides agree with TRBD1. The CDR3 runs to 17 residues. J lost 2 bases, V lost 6 bases, and 12 bases had no gene match. Germline values: CDR1 LNHDA, CDR2 SQIVND (reference sequence). The CDR3 DNA sequence: TGTGCCAGTAGCGCTGGACAGGGTTGGGGTGGCAATCAGCCCCAGCATTTT. Protein sequence: CASSAGQGWGGNQPQHF.